This TCR beta chain was recovered during a study of blood T cell repertoires in COVID-19 (dated by TCRdb to the early 2020s). Looking at the study overall: The collaborator samples originated in the United States, Italy and Spain and spanned the acute and convalescent phases of COVID-19. The material from the prospective study consisted of cDNA or gDNA derived from T cells, B-cell-depleted T cells, or PBMCs. The dataset comprised deeply sampled blood TCRbeta repertoires from subjects exposed to, actively infected with, or recovered from COVID-19. The repertoires were released in a freely available public database meant as a resource for research on the immune response to SARS-CoV-2. Samples came from the ongoing ImmuneRACE study (first 160 participants) plus 1,254 subjects from 6 global collaborators. Sample metadata almost always included a de-identified subject ID, COVID-19 status, age in years and sex. Where available, HLA class I and class II types were obtained from metadata supplied by the sample provider rather than from assay-based typing. The investigation overall reported the following: How much clinical and demographic metadata was included differed by source and by participant, and the metadata was provided uncurated.

The collaborating institutions used their own protocols to collect whole blood in K2EDTA tubes. For TCRbeta analysis, collaborators shipped samples in one of three forms: frozen whole blood, isolated PBMCs, or DNA extracted from either of those sample types. TCRbeta CDR3 regions were amplified from genomic DNA using the immunoSEQ Assay, a bias-controlled multiplex PCR. The authors processed their data as follows. The number of nucleated cells in each sample was estimated by amplification of reference gene primers within the assay. Sequence reads were collapsed and filtered to measure the absolute abundance of every unique TCRbeta CDR3 rearrangement. For each sample, productive Simpson clonality was calculated by taking the square root of Simpson's diversity index across productive rearrangements. TCRdb stores this immuneACCESS table with in-frame sequences only. Part of the clones is absent; in the studies checked, under half of the shortfall reflects unresolved V genes, and no reason is known for the rest. That table is the source of V, J and clone size, and D and trimming were worked out from the DNA. A total of 200,000 to 300,000 clones appear in this sample, 84% of them only once. The ten largest make up roughly 4% of the sample.

Of note for this clone: The antigen it binds to is not known. Base-call qualities are not available, and no considerably larger clone is one nucleotide away.

Material for sequencing was peripheral blood. This clonotype was obtained from a man aged 55 to 70 with acute or convalescent COVID-19.

The CDR3: CAWSVHGAGSTFF. The bases read TGTGCCTGGAGTGTACATGGGGCCGGTAGTACTTTCTTT. The chain employs TRBV30 and TRBJ1-1; TRBD1 is a weak D gene call, 5 bases matching. The trim is 0 bases for V and 12 bases for J, with a gap of 17 bases between the germline ends. The CDR3 runs 13 residues from the cysteine to the phenylalanine. The entry retains the CDR3 DNA only, 39 bases that are in frame from base 1. The germline V gene (reference sequence) yields GTSNPN for CDR1 and SVGIG for CDR2.